These 27 T cell receptor beta chains originate from one sample sequenced in a study of cytomegalovirus exposure and HLA in healthy donors. Vbeta (60) and Jbeta (13) primers were used in the PCR. The protocol was immunoSEQ multiplex PCR, while the TCRdb copy is restricted to in-frame clones and leaves out a portion. This sample has roughly 120,000 clones; around 80% occur once, and the top ten carry 1%. The sequenced material came from PBMCs. The receptors were gathered from a human donor in good health.

V usage is TRBV20-1 and J usage is TRBJ2-7; D gene ambiguous. The length of the CDR3 is 11 residues. Trimming took 7 bases from V and 0 from J, leaving 7 bases between them. Germline lookup yields CDR1 DFQATT and CDR2 SNEGSKA (reference sequence). The CDR3 protein is CSVVSSYEQYF. The CDR3 DNA reads as TGCAGTGTGGTGAGCTCCTACGAGCAGTACTTC.

This clone was seen only once. V gene TRBV10-3 combines with J gene TRBJ2-4; TRBD1 matches at 8 bases. Trimming cost V 6 bases and J 3 bases; bases outside gene matches: 7. The V gene's germline CDR1 is ENHRY and CDR2 SYGVKD. This CDR3 is built from 15 residues. CDR3: CAISAGQENKNIQYF. CDR3 nucleotide sequence: TGTGCCATCAGCGCGGGACAGGAGAACAAAAACATTCAGTACTTC.

This clone was detected only once. This rearrangement joins TRBV7-9 to TRBJ2-1, with TRBD2 matching over 9 bases. CDR1 is SEHNR, CDR2 FQNEAQ, per germline (reference sequence). The J segment lost 6 bases and the V segment lost 4 bases, leaving 4 bases of the junction unmatched. The CDR3 extends over 14 amino acids. This CDR3 is CASSSSSGTNEQFF. The DNA of the CDR3 is TGTGCCAGCAGCTCATCTAGCGGGACCAATGAGCAGTTCTTC.

CDR3 in amino acids: CASSLLDGMREKLFF. The CDR3, as DNA: TGTGCCAGCAGTTTACTAGACGGGATGCGGGAAAAACTGTTTTTT. V usage is TRBV28 and J usage is TRBJ1-4; D unclear. V lost 2 bases to trimming and J lost 8 bases, with 15 bases between them. CDR1 MDHEN and CDR2 SYDVKM come from the germline V gene. The CDR3 consists of 15 residues.

V is TRBV7-2 and J is TRBJ2-3; D might be TRBD2 (6 bases). V was shortened by 5 bases and J by 1 base, with 10 bases between the two germline ends. Germline-derived CDR1 and CDR2 are SGHTA and FQGNSA. This CDR3 comprises 14 residues. CDR3 nucleotides: TGTGCCAGCAGCCTTGAGCGGGGCACAGATACGCAGTATTTT. Residues: CASSLERGTDTQYF.

This clone came up a few times. The genes are TRBV5-1 and TRBJ1-1; possibly TRBD1 for D (6 bases). Trimming removed 0 bases from V and 1 base from J, with 10 bases in between. This CDR3 is 15 amino acids long. Per the germline V gene, CDR1 is SGHRS and CDR2 is YFSETQ. The DNA for the CDR3 is TGCGCCAGCAGCTTGGAGGGCAGGGGGAACACTGAAGCTTTCTTT. The encoded protein is CASSLEGRGNTEAFF.

The genes are TRBV6-4 and TRBJ1-4; 9 positions agree with TRBD1. The junction had 19 bases not matched to a gene; V was cut back by 6 bases and J by 11 bases. Germline assignment: CDR1 MRHNA and CDR2 SNTAGT. This CDR3 is built from 17 residues. Here the CDR3 reads CASSQDRGKGGCGKLFF. The DNA for the CDR3 is TGTGCCAGCAGCCAGGACAGGGGAAAAGGTGGGTGTGGGAAACTGTTTTTT.

This chain links TRBV11-2 with TRBJ2-7, with D possibly TRBD1 on 6 matching bases. Trimming took off 10 bases at V and 3 bases at J, with 16 bases between the two ends. The length of the CDR3 is 13 residues. CDR1 and CDR2 from the germline V gene are SGHAT and FQNNGV. The CDR3 loop is CATSAQGLYEQYF. For the CDR3, the DNA is TGTGCCACCTCCGCCCAGGGGCTCTACGAGCAGTACTTC.

The chain couples TRBV7-9 to TRBJ2-7, with a weak D call TRBD2 (6 bases). CDR1 is SEHNR, CDR2 FQNEAQ, per germline (reference sequence). The CDR3 totals 14 residues. V lost 1 base and J lost 7, with 14 bases in between. The CDR3 region is CASSLVLEAGEQYF. The CDR3, as DNA: TGTGCCAGCAGCTTAGTTCTCGAGGCGGGAGAGCAGTACTTC.

The chain uses TRBV6-1 and TRBJ2-5; 8 bases map to TRBD1. J gave up 5 bases and V 5 bases, and 10 bases lay outside the gene matches. The CDR3 sequence is 15 residues long. The germline V gene encodes CDR1 MNHNS and CDR2 SASEGT. CDR3 DNA sequence: TGTGCCAGCAGTTTTTGGACAGGGAATTTGGAGACCCAGTACTTC. The encoded protein is CASSFWTGNLETQYF.

This clone was detected once. The chain uses TRBV5-6 and TRBJ1-5; TRBD1 is a possible D gene (5 bases). Deletions cut 0 bases from V and 2 bases from J, with 12 bases between. CDR1 and CDR2 (germline): SGHDT, YYEEEE. The CDR3 is 16 residues long. CDR3 coding DNA: TGTGCCAGCAGCTTGGCCTGGCAGGGCGGCAATCAGCCCCAGCATTTT. Its translation is CASSLAWQGGNQPQHF.

This rearrangement joins TRBV9 to TRBJ2-7; TRBD2 agrees at 8 bases. V lost 3 bases to trimming and J lost 2 bases; unmatched junction nucleotides: 7. The CDR3 has 15 residues. Germline V gene lookup returns CDR1 SGDLS and CDR2 YYNGEE. The CDR3 protein is CASSAGGDGPYEQYF. DNA of the CDR3: TGTGCCAGCAGCGCCGGGGGGGATGGACCCTACGAGCAGTACTTC.

For this clone: An end of the junction differs from the germline gene, which may be a read error. This chain joins TRBV19 and TRBJ2-5, with TRBD2 as a possible D gene (6 bases). CDR1 is LNHDA, CDR2 SQIVND, per germline (reference sequence). The CDR3 covers 14 residues. The CDR3 region has the DNA TGTGCCACCCGAAGGGACTCCCCCGGTGACACTATTAACTTC. Protein: CATRRDSPGDTINF.

The rearrangement joins TRBV4-1 to TRBJ2-7; 7 positions agree with TRBD1. This CDR3 comprises 16 residues. Germline V gives CDR1 MGHRA, CDR2 YSYEKL. V gave up 1 base and J gave up 1 base; unmatched junction bases: 7. CDR3 amino acids: CASSQVDRESSYEQYF. In DNA, the CDR3 is TGCGCCAGCAGCCAAGTTGACAGGGAGTCTTCCTACGAGCAGTACTTC.

This clone was seen once. The chain recombines TRBV5-6 with TRBJ2-1, with 9 bases that match TRBD2. Germline V lookup: CDR1 SGHDT, CDR2 YYEEEE. The CDR3 spans 13 residues. The CDR3 DNA is TGTGTCTCCATGCGGGGGGGCCACAATGAGCAGTTCTTC. Amino acid sequence: CVSMRGGHNEQFF. Filled out from reference TRBV5-6 and TRBJ2-1, the complete variable domain reads DAGVTQSPTHLIKTRGQQVTLRCSPKSGHDTVSWYQQALGQGPQFIFQYYEEEERQRGNFPDRFSGHQFPNYSSELNVNALLLGDSALYLCVSMRGGHNEQFFGPGTRLTVL.

This clone was counted a single time. The chain employs TRBV28 and TRBJ1-5; D unresolved. With 1 base removed from V and 0 bases from J, the gap between germline ends came to 13 bases. The germline V gene encodes CDR1 MDHEN and CDR2 SYDVKM. The CDR3 runs 17 residues. The CDR3 loop reads CASSLLKGDYSNQPQHF. The CDR3 nucleotides are TGTGCCAGCAGTTTATTGAAGGGCGACTATAGCAATCAGCCCCAGCATTTT.

This chain links TRBV28 with TRBJ1-2; 7 bases agree with TRBD1. Germline CDR1 is MDHEN and CDR2 is SYDVKM. This CDR3 is built from 17 residues. V lost 6 bases to trimming and J lost 4 bases; unmatched junction nucleotides: 17. CDR3 in amino acids: CASSSTLTGENAYGYTF. In DNA, the CDR3 is TGTGCCAGCAGCAGTACCCTCACAGGGGAGAATGCCTATGGCTACACCTTC.

V and J are TRBV5-1 and TRBJ2-7, with TRBD1 identical over 7 bases. The CDR3 is made up of 12 amino acids. After removal of 4 bases from V and 6 bases from J, the junction contained 4 bases not matched to a gene. Germline lookup yields CDR1 SGHRS and CDR2 YFSETQ. CDR3 amino acids: CASSTDRAEQYF. The CDR3 DNA reads as TGCGCCAGCAGCACCGACAGGGCCGAGCAGTACTTC.

This clone was seen a few times. The chain carries TRBV6-1 and TRBJ2-1; TRBD1 agrees at 9 bases. Germline V CDR1 and CDR2: MNHNS, SASEGT. CDR3 length equals 13 residues. Trimming took 5 bases from V and 8 from J; bases not matched to a gene: 4. The DNA of the CDR3 is TGTGCCAGCAGTCGGACAGGGGTCGATGAGCAGTTCTTC. This encodes CASSRTGVDEQFF.

The V and J genes are TRBV2 and TRBJ1-6, with TRBD1 as a possible D gene (5 bases). Germline CDR1 reads SNHLY; CDR2 reads FYNNEI. CDR3 length: 14 residues. Trimming took off 10 bases at V and 7 bases at J, with 17 bases between the two ends. Here the CDR3 reads CATSAGPTNSPLHF. For the CDR3, the DNA is TGTGCCACCTCCGCGGGGCCGACAAATTCACCCCTCCACTTT.

The chain combines TRBV27 with TRBJ2-7; D not certain. Trimming took 3 bases from V and 4 from J, leaving 4 bases between them. The CDR3 spans 11 residues. Germline-derived CDR1 and CDR2 are MNHEY and SMNVEV (reference sequence). CDR3 in amino acids: CASSFRYEQYF. The CDR3 DNA follows: TGTGCCAGCAGTTTCCGGTACGAGCAGTACTTC.

The chain recombines TRBV6-6 with TRBJ2-7; perhaps TRBD1 as D (5 bases). Trimming took off 7 bases at V and 4 bases at J, with 8 bases between the two ends. Germline V gene sequence: CDR1 MNHNY, CDR2 SVGAGI (reference sequence). The CDR3 length is 11 residues. CDR3 in DNA: TGTGCCAGCAATTCAGGGTACGAGCAGTACTTC. It encodes CASNSGYEQYF.

This clone was seen a handful of times. The rearrangement links TRBV5-4 to TRBJ2-5; 14 bases agree with TRBD2. The CDR3 contains 16 residues. From germline, CDR1 is SGHNT and CDR2 YYREEE (reference sequence). J was trimmed by 0 bases and V by 4 bases; bases with no gene match: 2. CDR3 sequence: CASSRGLAGDQETQYF. DNA of the CDR3: TGTGCCAGCAGCAGGGGACTAGCGGGGGACCAAGAGACCCAGTACTTC.

The CDR3 sequence is CASSLGTVSYNEQFF. CDR3 DNA: TGTGCCAGCAGCCTTGGTACAGTCTCCTACAATGAGCAGTTCTTC. The chain links TRBV27 to TRBJ2-1; unclear D gene. The CDR3 extends over 15 amino acids. V was cut by 6 bases and J by 0 bases, with 12 bases left in between. Germline V gene data show CDR1 as MNHEY and CDR2 as SMNVEV (reference sequence).

This clone was detected only a few times. The rearrangement uses TRBV5-1 and TRBJ1-1; D remains unclear. The CDR3 runs 14 residues. CDR1 and CDR2 from the germline V gene are SGHRS and YFSETQ. Trimming took 6 bases from V and 1 from J, leaving 13 bases between them. The CDR3 loop is CASMEGAGNTEAFF. CDR3 nucleotides: TGCGCCAGCATGGAGGGTGCGGGGAACACTGAAGCTTTCTTT.

V is TRBV9 and J is TRBJ2-1; possibly TRBD2 for D (6 bases). CDR3 length: 15 residues. Per germline, CDR1 SGDLS and CDR2 YYNGEE. Trimming shortened V by 4 bases and J by 0 bases, and 11 bases separated the two germline ends. The CDR3 protein is CASSSLGGSYNEQFF. The CDR3, as DNA: TGTGCCAGCAGCTCACTCGGGGGCTCCTACAATGAGCAGTTCTTC.

A word on this clone: Distinct nucleotide sequences in the sample also encode this CDR3. The chain has TRBV2 and TRBJ1-5, with D perhaps TRBD1 (5 bases). With 0 bases removed from V and 6 bases from J, the gap between germline ends came to 9 bases. CDR1 and CDR2 from the germline V gene are SNHLY and FYNNEI. This CDR3 spans 14 amino acids. In nucleotides, the CDR3 is TGTGCCAGCAGTGAAGCCAGGGCGAGTCAGCCCCAGCATTTT. Translation: CASSEARASQPQHF.